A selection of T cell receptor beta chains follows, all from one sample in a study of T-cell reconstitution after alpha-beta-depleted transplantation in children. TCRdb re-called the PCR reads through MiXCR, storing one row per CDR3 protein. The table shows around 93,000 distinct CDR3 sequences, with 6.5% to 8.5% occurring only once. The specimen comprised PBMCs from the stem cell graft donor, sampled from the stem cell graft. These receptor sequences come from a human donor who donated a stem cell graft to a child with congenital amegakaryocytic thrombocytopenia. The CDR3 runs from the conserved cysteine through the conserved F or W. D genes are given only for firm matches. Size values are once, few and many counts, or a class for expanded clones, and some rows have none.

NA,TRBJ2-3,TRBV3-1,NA,CASSQGSDATDTQYF,TGTGCCAGCAGCCAGGGTTCTGATGCCACAGATACGCAGTATTTT
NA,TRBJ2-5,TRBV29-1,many,CSAEAEGGFETQYF,TGCAGCGCCGAAGCGGAAGGCGGATTCGAGACCCAGTACTTC
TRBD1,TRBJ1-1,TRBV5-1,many,CASSLERGRGAFF,TGCGCCAGCAGCTTGGAAAGGGGGCGCGGAGCTTTCTTT
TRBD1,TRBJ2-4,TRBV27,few,CASSDHRGAKNIQYF,TGTGCCAGCAGTGACCACAGGGGTGCCAAAAACATTCAGTACTTC
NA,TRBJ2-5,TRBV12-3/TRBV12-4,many,CASSHNQETQYF,TGTGCCAGCAGCCATAACCAAGAGACCCAGTACTTC
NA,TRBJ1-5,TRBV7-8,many,CASTPVGNQPQHF,TGTGCCAGCACCCCCGTGGGGAATCAGCCCCAGCATTTT
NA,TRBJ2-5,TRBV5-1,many,CASSPSLEEETQYF,TGCGCCAGCAGCCCCTCCCTAGAGGAGGAGACCCAGTACTTC
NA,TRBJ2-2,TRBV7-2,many,CASSLLTTYTGELFF,TGTGCCAGCAGCTTATTAACTACTTACACCGGGGAGCTGTTTTTT
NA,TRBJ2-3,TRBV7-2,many,CASSLDQADTQYF,TGTGCCAGCAGCTTAGACCAGGCAGATACGCAGTATTTT
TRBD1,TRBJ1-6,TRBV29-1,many,CSVVRPGTADRSYNSPLHF,TGCAGCGTTGTGAGACCCGGGACAGCCGACCGCTCCTATAATTCACCCCTCCACTTT
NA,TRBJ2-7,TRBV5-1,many,CASSFGVDSYEQYF,TGCGCCAGCAGCTTTGGAGTAGACTCCTACGAGCAGTACTTC
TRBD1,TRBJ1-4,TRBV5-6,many,CASSPTQGAEEKLFF,TGTGCCAGCAGCCCGACACAGGGGGCTGAAGAAAAACTGTTTTTT
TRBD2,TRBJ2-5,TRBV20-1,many,CSATKRGAHQETQYF,TGCAGTGCTACCAAGCGGGGGGCTCACCAAGAGACCCAGTACTTC
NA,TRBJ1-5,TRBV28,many,CASSFTGSNQPQHF,TGTGCCAGCAGTTTTACAGGGAGCAATCAGCCCCAGCATTTT
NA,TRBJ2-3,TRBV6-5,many,CASSYGISGNTDTQYF,TGTGCCAGCAGTTACGGTATTAGCGGCAACACAGATACGCAGTATTTT
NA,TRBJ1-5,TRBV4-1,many,CASSRLPLNQPQHF,TGCGCCAGCAGCCGTCTCCCTCTCAATCAGCCCCAGCATTTT
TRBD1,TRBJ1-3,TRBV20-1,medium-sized,CSARSLDRSSGNTIYF,TGCAGTGCCCGATCCTTGGACAGGAGCTCTGGAAACACCATATATTTT
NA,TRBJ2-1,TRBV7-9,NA,CASEGLENEQFF,TGTGCCAGCGAAGGCCTGGAAAATGAGCAGTTCTTC
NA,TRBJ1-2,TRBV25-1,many,CASSLTGGDGYTF,TGTGCCAGCAGCCTTACAGGCGGCGATGGCTACACCTTC
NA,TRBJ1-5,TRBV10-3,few,CAISEQADQPQHF,TGTGCCATCAGTGAACAGGCCGATCAGCCCCAGCATTTT
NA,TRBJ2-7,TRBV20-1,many,CSARTFSSYEQYF,TGCAGTGCAAGGACTTTTTCCTCCTACGAGCAGTACTTC
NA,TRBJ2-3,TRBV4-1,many,CASSSTVLLSGTDTQYF,TGCGCCAGCAGTTCTACAGTCCTACTATCTGGCACAGATACGCAGTATTTT
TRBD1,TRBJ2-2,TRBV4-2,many,CASSHLTGRVAAGELFF,TGTGCCAGCAGCCATTTGACAGGGCGGGTGGCGGCCGGGGAGCTGTTTTTT
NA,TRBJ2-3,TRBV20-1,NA,CSPQVASGTDTQYF,TGCAGTCCGCAGGTGGCTAGCGGCACAGATACGCAGTATTTT
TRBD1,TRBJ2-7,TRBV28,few,CASSHRQGAYEQYF,TGTGCCAGCAGTCATCGACAGGGGGCCTACGAGCAGTACTTC
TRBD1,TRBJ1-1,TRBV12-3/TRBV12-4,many,CASSPGQGAAFF,TGTGCCAGCAGTCCGGGACAGGGAGCAGCTTTCTTT
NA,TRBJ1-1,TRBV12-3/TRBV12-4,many,CASSKGWGGNTEAFF,TGTGCCAGCAGTAAAGGGTGGGGAGGGAACACTGAAGCTTTCTTT
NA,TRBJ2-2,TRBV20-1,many,CSAGAGAWTGELFF,TGCAGTGCCGGGGCAGGGGCGTGGACCGGGGAGCTGTTTTTT
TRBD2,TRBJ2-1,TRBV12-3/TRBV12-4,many,CASIVAGVHNEQFF,TGTGCCAGCATTGTAGCGGGGGTTCACAATGAGCAGTTCTTC
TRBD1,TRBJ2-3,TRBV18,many,CASSLGTGSTDTQYF,TGTGCCAGCTCACTAGGGACAGGGAGCACAGATACGCAGTATTTT
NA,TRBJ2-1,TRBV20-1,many,CSANRRLGSYNEQFF,TGCAGTGCTAACCGTCGACTGGGCTCCTACAATGAGCAGTTCTTC
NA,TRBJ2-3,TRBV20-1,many,CSVRRIDSADTQYF,TGCAGTGTTCGCCGAATAGACTCGGCAGATACGCAGTATTTT
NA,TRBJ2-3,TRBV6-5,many,CATGRARTDTQYF,TGTGCCACGGGAAGGGCCCGCACAGATACGCAGTATTTT
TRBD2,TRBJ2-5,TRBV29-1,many,CSAEAGTSGSFGETQYF,TGCAGCGCCGAGGCCGGGACTAGCGGGAGTTTCGGGGAGACCCAGTACTTC
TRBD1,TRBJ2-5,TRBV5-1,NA,CASTLDRVETQYF,TGCGCCAGCACTCTGGACAGGGTAGAGACCCAGTACTTC
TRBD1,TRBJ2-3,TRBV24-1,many,CATSAQGTDTQYF,TGTGCCACCAGTGCACAGGGGACAGATACGCAGTATTTT
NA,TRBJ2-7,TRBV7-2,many,CASSSRDNPYEQYF,TGTGCCAGCAGCTCCCGGGACAACCCCTACGAGCAGTACTTC
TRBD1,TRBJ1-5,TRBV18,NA,CASSPDRAPRNSQPQHF,TGTGCCAGCTCACCTGACAGGGCCCCCCGGAATAGTCAGCCCCAGCATTTT
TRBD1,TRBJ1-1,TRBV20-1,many,CSATAGGVPEAFF,TGCAGTGCCACCGCAGGGGGAGTCCCTGAAGCTTTCTTT
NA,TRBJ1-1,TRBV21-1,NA,CASSKTPGGQGLNTEAFF,TGTGCCAGCAGCAAAACCCCAGGGGGACAGGGGTTAAACACTGAAGCTTTCTTT
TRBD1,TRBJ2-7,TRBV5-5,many,CASSFGTGHYEQYF,TGTGCCAGCAGCTTCGGGACAGGGCACTACGAGCAGTACTTC